One sample yielded the 26 T cell receptor beta chains listed below, sequenced in a study of OX40 agonist ivuxolimab in advanced cancers. Library preparation was by the immunoSEQ multiplex PCR assay. What TCRdb holds here is the immuneACCESS table cut down to in-frame rearrangements. Part of the clones is not present; checked against another copy, under half of the missing clones reflect an unresolved V gene, and the others are unexplained. The sample table shows 98,000 or so clones, and 70% to 85% are seen once. The leading ten clones occupy roughly 1.5% of the sample. Source: CD4+ or CD8+ T cells sorted from blood, taken in a trial of the OX40 agonist ivuxolimab. Receptor source: an adult with an advanced solid tumor such as melanoma, head and neck, liver or kidney cancer.

The chain combines TRBV11-2 with TRBJ2-3; TRBD2 agrees at 12 bases. The V and J ends lost 4 bases and 0 bases, in that order; junction bases with no gene match: 5. The V gene's germline CDR1 is SGHAT and CDR2 FQNNGV. This CDR3 comprises 17 residues. This CDR3 reads CASSSGLAGTSTDTQYF. The CDR3 nucleotides read TGTGCCAGCAGCTCCGGACTAGCGGGAACTAGCACAGATACGCAGTATTTT.

Only a few counts were recorded for this clone. J is TRBJ2-1 and V is TRBV6-4, with D uncertain. V was clipped by 4 bases and J by 1 base, with 14 bases between them. The CDR3 covers 16 residues. Germline lookup yields CDR1 MRHNA and CDR2 SNTAGT. CDR3 DNA: TGTGCCAGCAGTGCCATCTCGGTGCGTTCCTACAATGAGCAGTTCTTC. This codes for CASSAISVRSYNEQFF.

V and J are TRBV28 and TRBJ2-7; D not resolved. Germline CDR1 is MDHEN and CDR2 is SYDVKM. The CDR3 totals 12 residues. Between the trimmed V and J ends, which lost 3 bases and 4 bases, there was a span of 7 bases. Here the CDR3 DNA reads TGTGCCAGCAGTTTGGTCCCTTACGAGCAGTACTTC. Translation: CASSLVPYEQYF.

The chain links TRBV5-8 to TRBJ2-3; TRBD2 agrees at 7 bases. The V segment lost 0 bases and the J segment 2 bases; nucleotides outside the gene matches: 9. From germline, CDR1 is SGHTS and CDR2 YDEGEE. The CDR3 loop spans 17 amino acids. Here the CDR3 DNA reads TGTGCCAGCAGCTTGGGTGGAGCGGGGATCGCCACAGATACGCAGTATTTT. Protein: CASSLGGAGIATDTQYF.

This chain links TRBV7-9 with TRBJ1-6; tentatively, D is TRBD1 (6 bases). Germline CDR1 SEHNR, CDR2 FQNEAQ (reference sequence). Trimming pared 5 bases from V and 8 bases from J, leaving 10 bases between. CDR3 size: 13 residues. The CDR3 nucleotides read TGTGCCAGCAGCACCGGACAGTATTCACCCCTCCACTTT. Translating gives CASSTGQYSPLHF. The full variable domain, rest sourced from reference TRBV7-9 and TRBJ1-6, is DTGVSQNPRHKITKRGQNVTFRCDPISEHNRLYWYRQTLGQGPEFLTYFQNEAQLEKSRLLSDRFSAERPKGSFSTLEIQRTEQGDSAMYLCASSTGQYSPLHFGNGTRLTVT.

The chain carries TRBV7-8 and TRBJ1-5, with D possibly matching TRBD1 (5 bases). The V gene lost 4 bases and the J gene lost 8 bases, with 24 bases spanning the gap. This CDR3 spans 17 amino acids. CDR1 SGHVS and CDR2 FQNEAQ come from the germline V gene. This chain's CDR3 is CASSSSGRAGFFEPQHF. The CDR3 nucleotides are TGTGCCAGCAGCTCCAGCGGGAGGGCAGGGTTCTTCGAGCCCCAGCATTTT.

The V call is TRBV30, the J call TRBJ2-5; tentatively, D is TRBD1 (5 bases). CDR1 and CDR2 from the germline V gene are GTSNPN and SVGIG (reference sequence). V shed 1 base and J shed 4 bases, with 10 bases lying between them. This CDR3 is 13 amino acids long. The CDR3 loop is CAWSGTLGETQYF. The CDR3 DNA reads TGTGCCTGGAGTGGGACACTGGGAGAGACCCAGTACTTC.

The chain uses TRBV2 and TRBJ2-7; maybe TRBD1 (6 bases). The length of the CDR3 is 12 residues. In germline, CDR1 is SNHLY, CDR2 FYNNEI. Trimming pared 6 bases from V and 0 bases from J, leaving 6 bases between. The CDR3 reads CASRQGSYEQYF. The CDR3 nucleotides read TGTGCCAGCAGACAGGGCTCCTACGAGCAGTACTTC.

This chain joins TRBV5-4 and TRBJ2-7; the D is unclear. The CDR3 is 13 amino acids. The germline V gene encodes CDR1 SGHNT and CDR2 YYREEE (reference sequence). V dropped 4 bases and J dropped 3 bases, with 11 bases sitting between them. The CDR3, as DNA: TGTGCCAGCAGCCGGACGGACGGCTACGAGCAGTACTTC. Translated: CASSRTDGYEQYF.

The genes are TRBV2 and TRBJ2-7; tentatively, D is TRBD2 (7 bases). Germline V lookup: CDR1 SNHLY, CDR2 FYNNEI. V was shortened by 6 bases and J by 6 bases, with 21 bases between the two germline ends. The CDR3 loop spans 15 amino acids. CDR3 in amino acids: CASRPTPGGPLEQYF. The DNA of the CDR3 is TGTGCCAGCAGGCCCACCCCGGGGGGCCCTCTCGAGCAGTACTTC.

V gene TRBV19 combines with J gene TRBJ1-1; no reliable D call. Germline CDR1 is LNHDA and CDR2 is SQIVND (reference sequence). V lost 1 base and J lost 4, with 10 bases in between. This CDR3 is built from 14 residues. The CDR3 reads CASSIVGWGTEAFF. For the CDR3, the DNA is TGTGCCAGTAGTATAGTCGGATGGGGCACTGAAGCTTTCTTT.

CDR3 in amino acids: CASSESGQGTYEQYF. In DNA, the CDR3 is TGCGCCAGCAGTGAGTCGGGACAGGGAACCTACGAGCAGTACTTC. The rearrangement uses TRBV10-1 and TRBJ2-7, with 9 bases identical to TRBD1. The CDR3 length is 15 residues. V lost 0 bases to trimming and J lost 2 bases; unmatched junction nucleotides: 2. Per germline, CDR1 WNHNN and CDR2 SYGVQD (reference sequence).

The chain joins TRBV2 to TRBJ2-1, with 7 positions matching TRBD1. The CDR3 totals 14 residues. The J segment lost 7 bases and the V segment lost 6 bases, leaving 9 bases of the junction unmatched. CDR1 is SNHLY, CDR2 FYNNEI, per germline. The CDR3 nucleotides are TGTGCCAGCAGCACTGAGGGGGCGGGTAATGAGCAGTTCTTC. Residues: CASSTEGAGNEQFF.

The chain couples TRBV5-1 to TRBJ1-1, with a tentative D call TRBD1 (5 bases). The CDR3 contains 15 residues. Looked up from germline, CDR1 is SGHRS and CDR2 is YFSETQ. The V gene lost 2 bases and the J gene lost 4 bases, with 15 bases spanning the gap. The CDR3 reads CASSFGHGDPTEAFF. As DNA, the CDR3 is TGCGCCAGCAGCTTCGGACATGGGGATCCCACTGAAGCTTTCTTT.

The V gene is TRBV28, the J gene TRBJ1-5, with D hard to call. CDR1 is MDHEN, CDR2 SYDVKM, per germline. CDR3 length equals 14 residues. The V and J ends lost 4 bases and 0 bases respectively, with 7 bases between them. The CDR3 coding sequence is TGTGCCAGCAGTTCCGGGGTTAGCAATCAGCCCCAGCATTTT. It codes for CASSSGVSNQPQHF. Using reference TRBV28 and TRBJ1-5 for the parts outside the CDR3, the full variable domain is DVKVTQSSRYLVKRTGEKVFLECVQDMDHENMFWYRQDPGLGLRLIYFSYDVKMKEKGDIPEGYSVSREKKERFSLILESASTNQTSMYLCASSSGVSNQPQHFGDGTRLSIL.

This clone was seen just once. The chain is built from TRBV5-4 and TRBJ2-1, with D possibly being TRBD2 (6 bases). Germline V gives CDR1 SGHNT, CDR2 YYREEE (reference sequence). Trimming left V 1 base short and J 0 bases short, with 11 bases between. The CDR3 is 16 amino acids. The CDR3 loop is CASSLSRGSSYNEQFF. The CDR3 DNA follows: TGTGCCAGCAGCTTGTCGCGGGGAAGCTCCTACAATGAGCAGTTCTTC.

The chain carries TRBV5-1 and TRBJ2-7; 9 bases agree with TRBD1. J was trimmed by 5 bases and V by 4 bases; bases with no gene match: 7. The CDR3 runs 14 residues. Germline V CDR1 and CDR2: SGHRS, YFSETQ. The chain's CDR3 is CASSTVQGANEQYF. The CDR3 DNA follows: TGCGCCAGCAGCACCGTACAGGGGGCAAACGAGCAGTACTTC.

The chain uses TRBV4-3 and TRBJ2-1; a weak D match, TRBD2 (5 bases). Germline CDR1 LGHNA, CDR2 YSLEER. Trimming pared 0 bases from V and 0 bases from J, leaving 9 bases between. This CDR3 spans 16 amino acids. CDR3 region: CASSQDGSGSYNEQFF. DNA for the CDR3: TGCGCCAGCAGCCAAGATGGGAGCGGCTCCTACAATGAGCAGTTCTTC.

This chain connects TRBV28 to TRBJ1-1; weak D call: TRBD1 (5 bases). The V gene lost 5 bases and the J gene lost 1 base, with 20 bases spanning the gap. The CDR3 contains 17 residues. CDR1 is MDHEN and CDR2 is SYDVKM in the germline V gene. The CDR3 nucleotides read TGTGCCAGCAGTCCGCCGGGGCGCCTGAGGGCGAACACTGAAGCTTTCTTT. This encodes CASSPPGRLRANTEAFF.

The chain recombines TRBV5-6 with TRBJ2-5; 8 nucleotides agree with TRBD1. Germline CDR1 and CDR2: SGHDT and YYEEEE. The CDR3 runs 13 residues. Trimming at V came to 3 bases and at J to 5 bases, leaving 3 bases not matched to a gene. CDR3 sequence: CASSWTGRETQYF. In DNA, the CDR3 is TGTGCCAGCAGCTGGACAGGGCGGGAGACCCAGTACTTC.

The chain combines TRBV11-2 with TRBJ2-3, with 11 bases aligning to TRBD2. The junction had 4 bases not matched to a gene; V was cut back by 5 bases and J by 9 bases. Germline V gene lookup returns CDR1 SGHAT and CDR2 FQNNGV. CDR3 length: 13 amino acids. The CDR3 DNA follows: TGTGCCAGCAGCGGGACTAGCGGTAGAACGCAGTATTTT. Residues: CASSGTSGRTQYF. Looking up the rest from reference TRBV11-2 and TRBJ2-3 gives the full variable domain: EAGVAQSPRYKIIEKRQSVAFWCNPISGHATLYWYQQILGQGPKLLIQFQNNGVVDDSQLPKDRFSAERLKGVDSTLKIQPAKLEDSAVYLCASSGTSGRTQYFGPGTRLTVL.

In its sample, this clone was seen many times. V usage is TRBV5-4 and J usage is TRBJ2-2; D is perhaps TRBD2 (5 bases). V lost 4 bases, J lost 1 base, and 11 bases lay in between. Germline V gene data show CDR1 as SGHNT and CDR2 as YYREEE (reference sequence). This CDR3 is 15 amino acids long. This CDR3 reads CASSPGGVNTGELFF. CDR3 nucleotide sequence: TGTGCCAGCAGCCCCGGAGGAGTGAACACCGGGGAGCTGTTTTTT.

The chain carries TRBV19 and TRBJ2-3; D is uncertain. V was pared by 4 bases and J by 6 bases, with 8 bases between. This CDR3 is 12 amino acids long. Germline assignment: CDR1 LNHDA and CDR2 SQIVND (reference sequence). CDR3 sequence: CASSTVGDTQYF. The CDR3 DNA follows: TGTGCCAGTAGTACGGTGGGGGATACGCAGTATTTT.

The chain carries TRBV7-7 and TRBJ2-5; D not resolved. The V end was cut by 1 base, the J end by 5 bases, with 8 bases between. This CDR3 spans 13 amino acids. CDR1 is SSHAT and CDR2 is FNYEAQ in the germline V gene (reference sequence). CDR3 amino acids: CASSLGSPETQYF. The CDR3 region has the DNA TGTGCCAGCAGCTTAGGTAGCCCGGAGACCCAGTACTTC.

The V and J genes are TRBV7-3 and TRBJ2-1; 11 positions match TRBD2. Germline values: CDR1 SGHTA, CDR2 FQGTGA. The CDR3 has 17 amino acids. The J segment lost 5 bases and the V segment lost 5 bases, leaving 11 bases of the junction unmatched. The CDR3 bases are TGTGCCAGCAGCCGCGACGTGTCGACTAGCGGGAACAATGAGCAGTTCTTC. It encodes CASSRDVSTSGNNEQFF.

Notes on this clone: A read error may account for a junction end that differs from germline. The rearrangement links TRBV7-2 to TRBJ2-4; no clear D. Germline V gives CDR1 SGHTA, CDR2 FQGNSA. This CDR3 has 13 residues. CDR3 residues: CASSLKSKSIQYF. DNA for the CDR3: TGTGCCAGCAGCTTAAAGTCGAAAAGCATTCAGTACTTC.